This TCR beta chain came from a study of T cells after yellow fever vaccination. For the study at large: Fractions with few cells were prepared using SMART-Seq v4 Ultra Low Input.

Comment on this clonotype: The antigen is unknown.

This CDR3 spans 15 amino acids. The V and J ends lost 6 bases and 2 bases, in that order; junction bases with no gene match: 6. Germline V gives CDR1 DFQATT, CDR2 SNEGSKA (reference sequence). Whole-study findings and limits: A faster peak, day 5 versus 15, was reached by the weaker secondary response.

TCRdb called the 5' RACE reads again in MiXCR, with one record for every CDR3 protein. The data hold 510,000 or so distinct CDR3 sequences, with under 25% observed a single time. Material: PBMCs, obtained 15 days after the yellow fever booster vaccination. The chain has TRBV20-1 and TRBJ2-1; 11 bases line up with TRBD2. This clonotype was sampled from a young man who received the YFV17D yellow fever vaccine. The CDR3 reads CSAYLAGGPYNEQFF. CDR3 bases: TGCAGTGCCTACTTAGCGGGAGGGCCCTACAATGAGCAGTTCTTC.